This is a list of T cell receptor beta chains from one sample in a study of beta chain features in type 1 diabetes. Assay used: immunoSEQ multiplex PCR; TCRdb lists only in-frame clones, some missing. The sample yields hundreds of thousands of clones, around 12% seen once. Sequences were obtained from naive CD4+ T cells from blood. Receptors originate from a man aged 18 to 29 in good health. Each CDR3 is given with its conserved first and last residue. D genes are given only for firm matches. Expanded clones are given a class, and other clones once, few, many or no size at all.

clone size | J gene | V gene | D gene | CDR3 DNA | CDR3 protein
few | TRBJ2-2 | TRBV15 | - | TGTGCCACCAGCAGAGTACTCGGGGGTCGCACCGGGGAGCTGTTTTTT | CATSRVLGGRTGELFF
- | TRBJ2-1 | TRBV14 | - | TGTGCCAGCAGCCAAGTCCGGAGAAGCGGAGTATACAATGAGCAGTTCTTC | CASSQVRRSGVYNEQFF
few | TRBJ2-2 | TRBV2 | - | TGTGCCAGCAGCCTGACAGGCGTGAACACCGGGGAGCTGTTTTTT | CASSLTGVNTGELFF
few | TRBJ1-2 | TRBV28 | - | TGTGCCAGCAGTTTACTGCGACAGGCCCAAAACTATGGCTACACCTTC | CASSLLRQAQNYGYTF
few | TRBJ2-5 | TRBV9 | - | TGTGCCAGCAGCGATTTGAGGGGAGGGACCCAGTACTTC | CASSDLRGGTQYF
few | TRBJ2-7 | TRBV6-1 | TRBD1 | TGTGCCAACGGGGTCGGGACAGGTTTCTACGAGCAGTACTTC | CANGVGTGFYEQYF
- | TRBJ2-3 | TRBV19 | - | TGTGCCAGTAGTCCAGGGATCACAGATACGCAGTATTTT | CASSPGITDTQYF
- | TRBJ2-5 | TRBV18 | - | TGTGCCAGCTCACCAGAGCTAGTTACTCAAGAGACCCAGTACTTC | CASSPELVTQETQYF
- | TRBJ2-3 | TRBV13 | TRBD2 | TGTGCCAGCAGCTTAGGTCGCTGGCTAGCGGGAGGGCCAGCGGATACGCAGTATTTT | CASSLGRWLAGGPADTQYF
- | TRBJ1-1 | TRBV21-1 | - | TGTGCCAGCAGCAAACGCGGGGAGGGGACTGAAGCTTTCTTT | CASSKRGEGTEAFF
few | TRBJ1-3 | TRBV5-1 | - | TGCGCCAGCAGCTTGGAACTTCAGGGGTTTGGAAACACCATATATTTT | CASSLELQGFGNTIYF
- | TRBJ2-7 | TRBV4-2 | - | TGTGCCAGCAGCCAAGAGGGCAGCCAGAGCTCCTACGAGCAGTACTTC | CASSQEGSQSSYEQYF
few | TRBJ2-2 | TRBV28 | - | TGTGCCAGCAGTTTATTCCCGGGACAAGGAACGGCCGGGGAGCTGTTTTTT | CASSLFPGQGTAGELFF
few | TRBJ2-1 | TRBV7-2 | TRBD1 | TGTGCCAGCAGCTTAGGGGGCAGGGGGTACAATGAGCAGTTCTTC | CASSLGGRGYNEQFF
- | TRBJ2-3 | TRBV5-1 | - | TGCGCCAGCAGCTTTGGACTAAGCACAGATACGCAGTATTTT | CASSFGLSTDTQYF
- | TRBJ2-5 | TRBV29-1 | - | TGCAGCTCCGAAGGGGCGCGCGCGAAGGGGACCCAGTACTTC | CSSEGARAKGTQYF
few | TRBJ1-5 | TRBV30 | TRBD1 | TGTGCCTGGAACGGAGGTAAACAAGCGGGACAGGGGGAATATTGGCCCCAGCATTTT | CAWNGGKQAGQGEYWPQHF
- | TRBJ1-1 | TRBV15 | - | TGTGCCACCAGCAGAGAGGCCCCGGGTCGGACTGAAGCTTTCTTT | CATSREAPGRTEAFF
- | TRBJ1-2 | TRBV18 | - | TGTGCCAGCTCACCACCAGGAGTAATAGGCCGCTCTAACTATGGCTACACCTTC | CASSPPGVIGRSNYGYTF
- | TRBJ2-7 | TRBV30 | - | TGTGCCTGGAGTCGACAGGTCCTCTACGAGCAGTACTTC | CAWSRQVLYEQYF
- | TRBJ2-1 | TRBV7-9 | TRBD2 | TGTGCCAGCAGTACTAGCGCCTTCTACAATGAGCAGTTCTTC | CASSTSAFYNEQFF
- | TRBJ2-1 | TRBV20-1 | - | TGCAGTGCTAGTGGTCTATATGAGCAGTTCTTC | CSASGLYEQFF
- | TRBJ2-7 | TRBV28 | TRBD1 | TGTGCCAGCAGTTTAGGGACAGGGGGGAGGTGGACGTACTTC | CASSLGTGGRWTYF
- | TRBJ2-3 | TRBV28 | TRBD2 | TGTGCCAGCAGTGTGGGTAGCGGGAGAGGGCAGTATTTT | CASSVGSGRGQYF
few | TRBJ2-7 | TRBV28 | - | TGTGCCAGCAAACCAAGCGGGCCCTCGATCGAGCAGTACTTC | CASKPSGPSIEQYF
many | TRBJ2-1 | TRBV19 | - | TGTGCCAGTAGTATAGGAGGAGGGTCTCATGAGCAGTTCTTC | CASSIGGGSHEQFF
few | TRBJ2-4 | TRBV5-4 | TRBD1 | TGTGCCAGCAGCTTCCAGGGGGAGCTGTACATTCAGTACTTC | CASSFQGELYIQYF
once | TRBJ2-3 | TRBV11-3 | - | TGTGCCAGCAGCAAAAGACTAGGCGGGGCAGATACGCAGTATTTT | CASSKRLGGADTQYF
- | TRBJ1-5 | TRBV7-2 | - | TGTGCCAGCAGCTTAGCGCGGGGGCAGCCCCAGCATTTT | CASSLARGQPQHF
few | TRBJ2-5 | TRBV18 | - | TGTGCCAGCTCACCACGAAGCGTAAGGCGGGAGACCCAGTACTTC | CASSPRSVRRETQYF
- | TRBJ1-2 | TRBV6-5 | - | TGTGCCAGCAGTCAAAAATACAGGCGACACTATGGCTACACCTTC | CASSQKYRRHYGYTF
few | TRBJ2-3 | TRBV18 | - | TGTGCCAGCTCACCACCTTTGGGCAGCTACACAGATACGCAGTATTTT | CASSPPLGSYTDTQYF
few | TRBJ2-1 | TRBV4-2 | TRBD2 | TGTGCCAGCAGCCGAGAACGGGGGGGCCCCTACAATGAGCAGTTCTTC | CASSRERGGPYNEQFF
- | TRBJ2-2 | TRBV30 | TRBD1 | TGTGCCTGGACCGGGACAGTAAACACCGGGGAGCTGTTTTTT | CAWTGTVNTGELFF
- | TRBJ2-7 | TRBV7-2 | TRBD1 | TGTGCCAGCAGCTTATGGACAGGTGCCTCCTACGAGCAGTACTTC | CASSLWTGASYEQYF
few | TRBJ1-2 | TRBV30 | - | TGTGCCTGGAGAGTATCGGGGTTGAACTATGGCTACACCTTC | CAWRVSGLNYGYTF
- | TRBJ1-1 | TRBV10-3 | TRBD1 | TGTGCCATCAGTCCGGGACAGGGGTACACTGAAGCTTTCTTT | CAISPGQGYTEAFF
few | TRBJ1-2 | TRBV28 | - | TGTGCCAGCAGTCTACGAACAGGGAACTATGGCTACACCTTC | CASSLRTGNYGYTF
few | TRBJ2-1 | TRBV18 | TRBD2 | TGTGCCAGCTCACCGCCTAGCGGGAGCAAAATGTCTCAGTTCTTC | CASSPPSGSKMSQFF
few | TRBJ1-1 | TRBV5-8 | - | TGTGCCAGCAGCCCCTGGGGCTTGAACACTGAAGCTTTCTTT | CASSPWGLNTEAFF